This paragraph reports one T cell receptor beta chain. This clonotype was observed a few times. Its antigen is still unknown. The input lacks base qualities; no much larger clone sits a single base away. The library was prepared using 5' RACE. Instrument used: Illumina HiSeq 2000. A universal primer binding site was introduced by template switching, and a unique molecular identifier was present in the final cDNA, enabling accurate counting of TCR cDNA molecules. First-strand cDNA for TCR alpha and beta chains was synthesized from specific primers in the conserved constant-segment region. Each cDNA library was double barcoded, with a SMART-Mk sample barcode plus Illumina barcodes, to control for contamination. TruSeq adapter sequences and Illumina sample barcodes were added in two successive PCR steps. The TCR alpha and beta cDNA libraries were sequenced on the Illumina HiSeq platform using custom primers. As for how the authors treated the data: Unique molecular identifiers were extracted from raw reads with MiGEC, and CDR3 positions were determined with MiXCR. For each individual, recombination models were inferred using an EM algorithm with the repgenHMM and IGoR tools. Shared clonotype analysis was performed with the tcR package in R, normalizing sharing by the product of cloneset sizes. To study raw recombination free of thymic and clonal selection effects, out-of-frame nonproductive sequences were analyzed. The public reads were reanalyzed by TCRdb: fastp trimming at Q25, MiXCR alignment, in-frame beta chains only. Identical CDR3 proteins give one entry, which carries the most common genes and DNA. These V and J calls originate from TCRdb's pipeline instead of the authors' own analysis. The sample table lists more than 600,000 distinct CDR3 sequences, around a sixth of them with a count of one. The top ten clones comprise less than 15% of the sample.

Only healthy Caucasian donors were included. Three pairs of female monozygotic twins, all aged about 18 to 30 years, were included in the twin cohort. The RNA used for TCR libraries was isolated from peripheral blood mononuclear cells. This sample was taken from a study of identical twins listed by TCRdb under 2016. Context from the whole study: The study deep-sequenced TCR alpha and beta repertoires from monozygotic twins, unrelated adults of various ages and cord blood to test whether fetal clonotypes persist. To rule out contamination, the twin experiments were replicated at different times with different library preparation protocols. Paper-wide results and their limitations: Abundant cord blood beta clonotypes had fewer insertions, young adult naive repertoires showed a similar but weaker trend, and memory repertoires showed no such trend. The excess sharing between twins in beta out-of-frame sequences was weaker because fewer shared sequences reduced the signal-to-noise ratio. Compared with coincidental sharing between unrelated individuals, out-of-frame TCR alpha sequences shared between twins had an excess of sequences with low generation probability. Because the same donors could not be followed over many years, the conclusions depended on cross-sectional statistical analysis. In monozygotic twins, out-of-frame TCR alpha sharing was systematically underestimated by recombination models, although the models agreed with sharing between unrelated individuals. Invariant T cells such as MAIT and iNKT could partly confound zero-insertion analyses, although diverse VJ usage argued against such confounding for most clonotypes.

These same data were also listed under a study on T cells expressing NK-cell markers. That second report states: Three sorted T-cell subsets (CD3+CD56+NKG2C+, CD3+CD56+NKG2C- and CD3+CD56-NKG2C+) from under 10 donors had their TCR beta-chain repertoires profiled. Most of the eight sequenced donors were HCMV-seropositive and one was HCMV-seronegative. To restrict sorting to alphabetaTCR-expressing T cells, an anti-gammadeltaTCR antibody was added in several experiments. In six donors, the dominant CD3+CD56+NKG2C+ clonotypes ranked among the top 10 CD8+ clonotypes, making up about 1.0-7.5% of CD8+ T cells. Those dominant clonotypes were again the most abundant among CD3+CD56-NKG2C+ cells in a handful of donors, at roughly 25-65%. It remained unclear whether the expanded NKG2C-expressing T cell clones were specific for HCMV antigens. The study sequenced eight donors, all healthy volunteers chosen at random: three men and five women. HCMV serostatus was determined by detecting HCMV-specific IgG in serum with a commercial ELISA kit. Bulk peripheral blood T-cell repertoires were additionally sequenced from unsorted PBMC for a handful of donors. MIGEC was used to demultiplex reads and group the reads by UMI, and MiTCR was used to assemble and quantify clonotypes. To remove erroneous sequences, TCR cDNA sequences were retained only when supported by two or more reads. The tcR package was used for downstream repertoire analysis, with clonotypes matched between fractions based on CDR3 nucleotide sequence plus V segment. Antigen specificity was annotated against VDJdb with VDJmatch, allowing one amino acid substitution in CDR3.

The receptor comes from a young woman in good health. Material: PBMCs.

The nucleotide sequence is given as TGTGCCATTCTAAGACAGGGGGGAAATGAGCAGTTCTTC. This encodes CAILRQGGNEQFF. Recombination connected TRBV10-3 to TRBJ2-1, and TRBD1 aligns with 9 junction nucleotides. From cysteine to phenylalanine, the CDR3 is 13 amino acids long. The retained sequence is limited to the CDR3, 39 bases, with the frame set at the first base. V lost 9 bases and J lost 7 bases, and the count of bases not matched to a germline gene is 7. Looking up the germline V gene yields CDR1 ENHRY and CDR2 SYGVKD.